This TCR beta chain was sequenced during a study of cytomegalovirus exposure and HLA in healthy donors. A multiplex PCR was run with 60 Vbeta primers and 13 Jbeta primers. The data were produced by immunoSEQ multiplex PCR, yet TCRdb's version contains in-frame clones alone and is incomplete. Of over 150,000 clones listed, about 80% are singletons. The V gene's germline CDR1 is SEHNR and CDR2 FQNEAQ (reference sequence). The CDR3 totals 14 residues. Study-wide results and caveats: Overall, around 150 TCR beta chains were annotated as cytomegalovirus-associated. Accurate prediction of HLA-A and HLA-B alleles (for most subjects) was reportedly achieved from TCR beta sequences.

On this clone itself: As yet, its antigen is unknown. Germline and junction disagree at one end, which may indicate a read error.

This chain uses TRBV7-9 with TRBJ2-3; D remains ambiguous. The sequence was obtained from a man aged 25-45 years in good health and CMV-seronegative. Sequenced: PBMCs. The CDR3 loop reads CSSSFTGDTDTQYF. CDR3 bases: TGTTCCAGCAGCTTTACCGGAGACACAGATACGCAGTATTTT.